This is a list of T cell receptor beta chains from one sample in a study of OX40 agonist ivuxolimab in advanced cancers. Sequencing used immunoSEQ multiplex PCR; TCRdb keeps in-frame clones, though not all of them. This table holds over 150,000 clones, 90% to 95% found once. Sequencing used CD4+ or CD8+ T cells sorted from blood, obtained in a trial of the OX40 agonist ivuxolimab. These receptors were taken from an adult with an advanced solid tumor such as melanoma, head and neck, liver or kidney cancer. Both conserved end residues are part of each CDR3. Each record gives: clone size, D gene, V gene, CDR3 protein. A D gene is named only where the DNA matches it firmly. Rows give clone size only sometimes, using once, few, many, or a class for an expanded clone.

abundance: -
d_gene: -
v_gene: TRBV7-2
CDR3aa: CASSPDRRGTQYF

abundance: -
d_gene: -
v_gene: TRBV28
CDR3aa: CASSGGVEETQYF

abundance: -
d_gene: -
v_gene: TRBV4-3
CDR3aa: CASSQDRYTNYGYTF

abundance: -
d_gene: -
v_gene: TRBV28
CDR3aa: CASRFTGLVWDGYTF

abundance: few
d_gene: TRBD1
v_gene: TRBV11-1
CDR3aa: CASSPGDRNTEAFF

abundance: -
d_gene: TRBD1
v_gene: TRBV14
CDR3aa: CASSRRQGANEQYF

abundance: -
d_gene: -
v_gene: TRBV9
CDR3aa: CASSVDVGFYGYTF

abundance: once
d_gene: -
v_gene: TRBV2
CDR3aa: CASSERTPFNEKLFF

abundance: -
d_gene: -
v_gene: TRBV5-4
CDR3aa: CASSLASMGARTEAFF

abundance: -
d_gene: -
v_gene: TRBV4-1
CDR3aa: CASSQAPGGGYTF

abundance: -
d_gene: TRBD1
v_gene: TRBV5-1
CDR3aa: CASSDDRVGNSPLHF

abundance: -
d_gene: TRBD1
v_gene: TRBV7-9
CDR3aa: CASSSGTGFEAFF

abundance: -
d_gene: -
v_gene: TRBV5-1
CDR3aa: CASSETSGGANVLTF

abundance: once
d_gene: TRBD1
v_gene: TRBV6-1
CDR3aa: CATVRQGSGNTEAFF

abundance: -
d_gene: -
v_gene: TRBV6-5
CDR3aa: CASSSVGTEAFF

abundance: -
d_gene: -
v_gene: TRBV7-2
CDR3aa: CASMRGVTGNTIYF

abundance: -
d_gene: -
v_gene: TRBV7-7
CDR3aa: CASGLLGETQYF

abundance: once
d_gene: TRBD1
v_gene: TRBV5-1
CDR3aa: CASSSLGTGNGEKYF

abundance: -
d_gene: -
v_gene: TRBV5-6
CDR3aa: CASSLKGPGDEKLFF

abundance: few
d_gene: -
v_gene: TRBV30
CDR3aa: CAAAGMDNQPQHF

abundance: -
d_gene: -
v_gene: TRBV11-3
CDR3aa: CASSEPGGNTIYF

abundance: once
d_gene: TRBD1
v_gene: TRBV7-2
CDR3aa: CASSSRQGGYGYTF

abundance: few
d_gene: -
v_gene: TRBV6-5
CDR3aa: CASSYSGTADSPLHF

abundance: -
d_gene: TRBD2
v_gene: TRBV4-1
CDR3aa: CASSQDLTGFRTRKVNEQFF

abundance: -
d_gene: -
v_gene: TRBV7-6
CDR3aa: CASSSQLNTEAFF

abundance: -
d_gene: TRBD2
v_gene: TRBV27
CDR3aa: CASSSGSSGRHEQYF

abundance: -
d_gene: -
v_gene: TRBV12-5
CDR3aa: CASGLVTSSPLHF

abundance: -
d_gene: -
v_gene: TRBV7-9
CDR3aa: CASSFREAYGYTF

abundance: -
d_gene: TRBD2
v_gene: TRBV15
CDR3aa: CATSRGGLAGAQETQYF

abundance: -
d_gene: TRBD2
v_gene: TRBV5-6
CDR3aa: CASSLRTSGGPGELFF

abundance: -
d_gene: -
v_gene: TRBV4-2
CDR3aa: CASSQEGDTQYF

abundance: -
d_gene: TRBD1
v_gene: TRBV9
CDR3aa: CASSVTGAREKLFF

abundance: -
d_gene: -
v_gene: TRBV7-9
CDR3aa: CASSPGEAFF

abundance: -
d_gene: TRBD1
v_gene: TRBV7-8
CDR3aa: CASSSDRPQEKLFF

abundance: once
d_gene: TRBD1
v_gene: TRBV5-1
CDR3aa: CARGQGQLDTQYF

abundance: once
d_gene: -
v_gene: TRBV5-1
CDR3aa: CASSFSQRADTQYF

abundance: -
d_gene: TRBD1
v_gene: TRBV6-1
CDR3aa: CASSGTGGPNNEQFF

abundance: -
d_gene: TRBD2
v_gene: TRBV6-5
CDR3aa: CASSSSGASYEQYF

abundance: -
d_gene: TRBD2
v_gene: TRBV19
CDR3aa: CASSRPASGGDTQYF

abundance: -
d_gene: -
v_gene: TRBV6-5
CDR3aa: CASSPYRPHTGELFF

abundance: -
d_gene: -
v_gene: TRBV9
CDR3aa: CASSVARNSNQPQHF

abundance: -
d_gene: -
v_gene: TRBV6-6
CDR3aa: CASSQESEKLFF

abundance: once
d_gene: -
v_gene: TRBV18
CDR3aa: CASSPDGTSYEQYF

abundance: -
d_gene: TRBD1
v_gene: TRBV5-4
CDR3aa: CASRVAGTGGEQYF

abundance: once
d_gene: TRBD2
v_gene: TRBV4-3
CDR3aa: CASSLSGVSYEQYF

abundance: -
d_gene: TRBD1
v_gene: TRBV9
CDR3aa: CASSVRQGVDNSPLHF

abundance: -
d_gene: TRBD1
v_gene: TRBV19
CDR3aa: CASSIGQGAGNTIYF

abundance: -
d_gene: -
v_gene: TRBV6-6
CDR3aa: CASSHRTDQETQYF

abundance: -
d_gene: -
v_gene: TRBV6-1
CDR3aa: CASSASRGRLQETQYF

abundance: -
d_gene: TRBD1
v_gene: TRBV7-9
CDR3aa: CASTRTGAYEQYF

abundance: -
d_gene: -
v_gene: TRBV6-1
CDR3aa: CASRSRYEQYF

abundance: -
d_gene: TRBD1
v_gene: TRBV5-1
CDR3aa: CASSQNSGTGRTGELFF

abundance: -
d_gene: -
v_gene: TRBV12-5
CDR3aa: CASGLDPRGYSNQPQHF

abundance: -
d_gene: -
v_gene: TRBV18
CDR3aa: CASSRWVGTQYF

abundance: -
d_gene: -
v_gene: TRBV7-8
CDR3aa: CASSPFGLGENQPQHF